This is a list of T cell receptor beta chains from one sample in a study of blood T cell repertoires in COVID-19. Libraries were prepared by immunoSEQ multiplex PCR; TCRdb keeps only in-frame clonotypes and omits some of them. The data show 150,000 to 200,000 clones, about 85% seen once. Sequenced material: peripheral blood. The source is a man aged 18 to 29 with acute or convalescent COVID-19. Each CDR3 is given with its conserved first and last residue. D genes are given only for firm matches. Expanded clones are given a class, and other clones once, few, many or no size at all.

D	V	size	J	CDR3
TRBD1	TRBV9	NA	TRBJ1-3	CASSAQMGQGNRNTIYF
NA	TRBV29-1	NA	TRBJ2-7	CSVEQGSSYEQYF
TRBD1	TRBV2	NA	TRBJ2-6	CASSDGTGFYSGANVLTF
NA	TRBV7-3	once	TRBJ2-3	CASSSQGFTDTQYF
NA	TRBV7-2	NA	TRBJ1-5	CASSLVIADNNQPQHF
TRBD1	TRBV2	NA	TRBJ1-2	CASSPGQGSFGYTF
NA	TRBV19	NA	TRBJ1-6	CASSIPGYNSPLHF
TRBD1	TRBV7-9	NA	TRBJ2-7	CASSLNIGTGNYEQYF
NA	TRBV19	once	TRBJ2-1	CASSPGGHNEQFF
TRBD1	TRBV4-1	NA	TRBJ2-5	CASSQGSTGGFGETQYF
NA	TRBV9	NA	TRBJ2-5	CASSPRQNQETQYF
TRBD1	TRBV28	few	TRBJ2-2	CASRTGGGDTGELFF
NA	TRBV7-9	NA	TRBJ2-7	CASRLGAGEQYF
NA	TRBV14	NA	TRBJ2-5	CASSPTRTTQYF
NA	TRBV18	few	TRBJ1-2	CASTPTVNYGYTF
TRBD2	TRBV19	NA	TRBJ2-3	CASTPAGAPPEYF
NA	TRBV2	NA	TRBJ2-5	CASSAKGLTSSETQYF
TRBD1	TRBV12-3/TRBV12-4	NA	TRBJ1-2	CASSPRTGVGYTF
NA	TRBV2	NA	TRBJ2-7	CASSENSRGAEQYF
TRBD1	TRBV9	NA	TRBJ1-1	CASSVVPTGRTEAFF
TRBD2	TRBV29-1	NA	TRBJ2-1	CSGRAGGLDNEQFF
NA	TRBV19	few	TRBJ1-5	CASTPDTGYSNQPQHF